This T cell receptor (beta chain) came from a study of CD4 T cells in relation to SARS-CoV-2 and coronaviruses. The overall study: After nine to eleven days of antigen culture, PBMC TCR beta CDR3s were sequenced. Controls used an HIV-1 Nef peptide pool or no peptide.

Before the COVID-19 pandemic, during about 2010-2018, CD4+ T cells were taken from unexposed donors. The cells were cultured for under 13 days before CD4+ T cells were isolated. Unexposed-donor CD4+ T cells were probed with SARS-CoV-2 S/N and four cold-coronavirus spikes, cells permitting. PBMCs were plated at roughly 2 million per well in IL-2-containing medium. On this clone itself: Antigen unknown.

CDR1 and CDR2 (germline): MNHEY, SVGAGI. This CDR3 region has 15 residues. The V end was cut by 6 bases, the J end by 4 bases, with 13 bases between. The repertoire was sequenced with immunoSEQ multiplex PCR; TCRdb's copy has only in-frame clones and lacks some. The sample yields around 21,000 clones, about three fifths seen once. The sequence came from a human donor in good health. Input material: CD4+ T cells from PBMCs, cultured in vitro. The genes are TRBV6-5 and TRBJ2-6, with a weak D call TRBD1 (5 bases). The CDR3 loop is CASRGRVSGANVLTF. The CDR3, as DNA: TGTGCCAGCAGGGGCAGGGTTTCCGGGGCCAACGTCCTGACTTTC.